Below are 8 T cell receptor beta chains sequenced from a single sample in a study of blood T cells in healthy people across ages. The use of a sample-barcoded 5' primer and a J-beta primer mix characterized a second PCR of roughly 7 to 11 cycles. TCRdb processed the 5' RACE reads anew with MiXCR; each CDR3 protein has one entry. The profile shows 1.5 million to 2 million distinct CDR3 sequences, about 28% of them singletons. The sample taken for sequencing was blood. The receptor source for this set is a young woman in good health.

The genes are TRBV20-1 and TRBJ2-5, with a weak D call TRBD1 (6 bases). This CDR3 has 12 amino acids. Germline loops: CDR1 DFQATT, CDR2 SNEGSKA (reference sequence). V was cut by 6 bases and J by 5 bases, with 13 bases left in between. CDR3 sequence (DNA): TGCAGTGCATGGACAGCTGGGGAGACCCAGTACTTC. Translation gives CSAWTAGETQYF.

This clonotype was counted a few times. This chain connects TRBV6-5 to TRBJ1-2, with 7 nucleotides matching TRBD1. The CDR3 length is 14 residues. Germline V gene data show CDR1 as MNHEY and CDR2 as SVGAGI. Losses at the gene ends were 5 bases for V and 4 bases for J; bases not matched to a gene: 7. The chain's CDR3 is CASSQGTARYGYTF. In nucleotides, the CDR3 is TGTGCCAGCAGTCAGGGGACAGCACGCTATGGCTACACCTTC.

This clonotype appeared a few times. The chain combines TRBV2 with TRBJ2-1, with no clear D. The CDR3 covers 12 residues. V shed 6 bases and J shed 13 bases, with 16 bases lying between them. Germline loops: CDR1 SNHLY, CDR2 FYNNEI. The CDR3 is CASRTDQEIQFF. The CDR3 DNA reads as TGTGCCAGCAGGACGGACCAAGAGATCCAGTTCTTC.

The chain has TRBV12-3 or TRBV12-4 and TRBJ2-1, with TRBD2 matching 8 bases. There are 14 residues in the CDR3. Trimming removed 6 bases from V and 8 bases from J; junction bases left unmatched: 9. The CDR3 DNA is TGTGCCAGCAGGTATTCCGGGACTAGACATGAGCAGTTCTTC. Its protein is CASRYSGTRHEQFF.

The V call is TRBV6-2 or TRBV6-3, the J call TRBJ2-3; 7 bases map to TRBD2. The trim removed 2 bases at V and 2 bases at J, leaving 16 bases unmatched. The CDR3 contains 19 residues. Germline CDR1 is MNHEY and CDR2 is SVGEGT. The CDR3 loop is CASSYPRPPGLSNTDTQYF. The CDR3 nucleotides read TGTGCCAGCAGTTACCCACGACCCCCGGGACTATCCAACACAGATACGCAGTATTTT.

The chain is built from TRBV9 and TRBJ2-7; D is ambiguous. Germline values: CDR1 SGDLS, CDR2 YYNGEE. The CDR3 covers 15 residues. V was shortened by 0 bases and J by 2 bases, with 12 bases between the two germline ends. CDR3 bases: TGTGCCAGCAGCGTAGGGTCAGTGCCCGCCTACGAGCAGTACTTC. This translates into CASSVGSVPAYEQYF.

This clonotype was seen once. The CDR3: CASSSAGLAEDTQYF. The CDR3 DNA follows: TGTGCCAGCAGTTCTGCGGGACTAGCTGAAGATACGCAGTATTTT. The chain carries TRBV6-2 or TRBV6-3 and TRBJ2-3, with TRBD2 matching 9 bases. This CDR3 has 15 amino acids. In germline, CDR1 is MNHEY, CDR2 SVGEGT. Trimming removed 4 bases from V and 5 bases from J; junction bases left unmatched: 7.

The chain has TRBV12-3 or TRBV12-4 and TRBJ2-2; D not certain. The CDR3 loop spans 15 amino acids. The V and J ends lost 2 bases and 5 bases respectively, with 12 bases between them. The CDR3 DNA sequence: TGTGCCAGCAGTTTAAGGTTTTTGGCAACCGGGGAGCTGTTTTTT. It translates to CASSLRFLATGELFF.